The clone carrying this T cell receptor beta chain showed up many times. The antigen remains unidentified. In the original analysis: The distant-metastasis classifier for papillary thyroid cancer was built from CDR3 differences across clinicopathological groups. Via MiXCR, TCRdb re-called the PCR reads. Here the V and J calls rest on TCRdb's processing, not on the authors' analysis. Here the sample spans 65,000 to 70,000 clones, approximately 15% being singletons. This sample is drawn from a study of metastatic and nonmetastatic thyroid tumors. The CDR3 spans 13 residues. Trimming took 3 bases from V and 6 from J, leaving 11 bases between them. Thyroid surgery was preceded by no treatment in any patient. Study findings and constraints: Patients with malignant thyroid tumors reportedly had significantly higher TCR beta diversity than those with benign nodules, in blood and tumor.

The sequence was obtained from a male donor with papillary thyroid cancer or a benign thyroid nodule (not recorded which). Some clones in this sample may be carry-over from other donors' samples. The V and J genes are TRBV12-3 or TRBV12-4 and TRBJ1-1; D gene ambiguous. Sequencing was carried out using blood. In DNA, the CDR3 is TGTGCCAGCAGTTTCGGAGGTAGGGCTGAAGCTTTCTTT. Translated: CASSFGGRAEAFF.